This TCR beta chain was retrieved from a study of vaccination effects on CD4 cells after COVID-19. Only in-frame clones appear in the TCRdb table, and some are missing; sequencing was by immunoSEQ multiplex PCR. Of approximately 70,000 clones in the sample, approximately 80% are singletons; the top ten hold 0.95% to 1.5%. A note on this clone: No antigen is known for it.

Trimming stripped 2 bases from V and 8 bases from J, with 19 bases between. Germline V lookup: CDR1 SGHRS, CDR2 YFSETQ. The CDR3 is 15 amino acids. Sequencing in the ViraFEST assay came after antigen-specific CD4+ T cells had been expanded with viral peptide pools, which were used to stimulate PBMC. A roughly ten-day culture period preceded the isolation of CD4+ T cells. Participants were given two doses of BNT162b2 or mRNA-1273 vaccine. Peptides at 8.5 to 10 ug/ml and IL-2 at 10 IU/ml were added to around 2 million PBMC per well. A half-medium replacement with IL-2 medium was carried out on days 3 and 7.

The chain has TRBV5-1 and TRBJ1-2, with D maybe TRBD1 (6 bases). This receptor was taken from a human donor who received a COVID-19 vaccine. The material was CD4+ T cells from PBMCs cultured with HCoV-229E spike peptides, obtained after COVID-19 vaccination. Here the CDR3 DNA reads TGCGCCAGCAGCTTTAATGTTGAGGGGGTACGAGGCTACACCTTC. Residues: CASSFNVEGVRGYTF.